This TCR beta chain derives from a study of T-cell memory formation after mild COVID-19. Looking at the study overall: For the most part, TCR clusters were specific to one donor. General study findings and limits: Chiefly within CM and EM were the contracting CD4+ clones; CD8+ ones were within EMRA.

Trimming pared 6 bases from V and 5 bases from J, leaving 13 bases between. This CDR3 spans 13 amino acids. As regards this clonotype: The antigen is not known.

cDNA libraries for TCR alpha and TCR beta, carrying sample barcodes and UMIs, came from 5'RACE with constant-segment primers. A single record per CDR3 protein comes from TCRdb applying MiXCR to the 5' RACE reads. Of about 430,000 distinct CDR3 sequences listed, approximately 25% are singletons. The sequence came from an adult woman who had mild COVID-19 (a few samples of this study predate the infection). Cell type and time point are not known. This chain connects TRBV12-3 or TRBV12-4 to TRBJ2-5, with D unresolved. The material sequenced was PBMCs or a T cell subset sorted from them (not recorded which). The CDR3 coding sequence is TGTGCCAGCAGAATTACCAGTTCGGAGACCCAGTACTTC. As protein: CASRITSSETQYF.